This T cell receptor beta chain is drawn from a study of siplizumab effects on memory and regulatory T cells. It was 85,000 to 100,000 TCR templates that were assayed per sample. Profiled with immunoSEQ multiplex PCR; TCRdb holds only in-frame clones, not every one. The profile shows about 60,000 clones, less than 90% of them singletons. The CDR3 extends over 16 amino acids. From germline, CDR1 is SGHRS and CDR2 YFSETQ. With 4 bases removed from V and 3 bases from J, the gap between germline ends came to 20 bases. Comment on this clone: The antigen is not known.

Regarding the study as a whole: Few alloreactive clones mapped to unstimulated subsets.

The sequenced material came from memory CD4+ T cells sorted from blood. The TCR originated in a human donor in good health. The chain couples TRBV5-1 to TRBJ2-7; no clear D gene. CDR3 loop: CASSPYPTGSNYEQYF. For the CDR3, the DNA is TGCGCCAGCAGCCCCTACCCCACGGGTTCAAACTACGAGCAGTACTTC. The full variable domain, with the rest looked up from reference TRBV5-1 and TRBJ2-7, is KAGVTQTPRYLIKTRGQQVTLSCSPISGHRSVSWYQQTPGQGLQFLFEYFSETQRNKGNFPGRFSGRQFSNSRSEMNVSTLELGDSALYLCASSPYPTGSNYEQYFGPGTRLTVT.